This T cell receptor beta chain was observed in a study of vaccination effects on CD4 cells after COVID-19. The method was immunoSEQ multiplex PCR; TCRdb's version includes in-frame clones alone and lacks a portion of them. The sample carries roughly 41,000 clones, 66% recorded once. About this clone itself: Its specificity is not known.

CDR1 is MNHEY, CDR2 SVGAGI, per germline. The CDR3 length is 15 residues. V lost 0 bases, J lost 12 bases, and 7 bases stayed unmatched. In the ViraFEST assay, antigen-specific CD4+ clonotypes were identified by expansion after peptide-pool stimulation. Culturing for about 9 days preceded CD4+ T cell isolation. None of these healthy vaccinees had been infected with SARS-CoV-2 before vaccination. Culturing of two million PBMC per well took place with around 9.6 IU/ml IL-2 and around 10 ug/ml peptides. The source material was CD4+ T cells from PBMCs cultured with HCoV-OC43 spike peptides, sampled before COVID-19 vaccination. The subset denotes: HCoV-OC43 spike overlapping peptide pool stimulation. This chain links TRBV6-5 with TRBJ1-6; 8 bases agree with TRBD1. The receptor was derived from a human donor who received a COVID-19 vaccine. CDR3 protein: CASSYSGRGPEPLHF. CDR3 bases: TGTGCCAGCAGTTACTCGGGCAGGGGGCCTGAACCCCTCCACTTT.